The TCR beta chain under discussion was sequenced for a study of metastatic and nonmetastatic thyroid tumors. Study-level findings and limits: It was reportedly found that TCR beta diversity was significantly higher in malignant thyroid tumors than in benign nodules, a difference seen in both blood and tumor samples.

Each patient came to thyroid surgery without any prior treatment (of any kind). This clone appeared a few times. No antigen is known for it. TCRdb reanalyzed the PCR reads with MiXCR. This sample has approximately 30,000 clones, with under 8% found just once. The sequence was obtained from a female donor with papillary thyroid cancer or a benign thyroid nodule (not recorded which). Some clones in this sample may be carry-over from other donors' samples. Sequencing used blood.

The CDR3 nucleotides are TGTGCCAGCAGTGGGGACAGCTATAGCTCCTACGAGCAGTACTTC. Translated: CASSGDSYSSYEQYF. The J gene is TRBJ2-7, the V gene TRBV12-3 or TRBV12-4; 7 nucleotides line up with TRBD1. The CDR3 loop spans 15 amino acids. V shed 5 bases, J shed 0 bases, and the junction held 7 bases outside the gene matches.